This T cell receptor (beta chain) derives from a study of blood T cell repertoires in COVID-19. For the study at large: The United States, Italy and Spain were the sources of the acute and convalescent COVID-19 samples. The cDNA or gDNA used as material had been derived from T cells, B-cell-depleted T cells, or PBMCs.

CDR1 and CDR2 (germline): WNHNN, SYGVQD (reference sequence). The V gene end was trimmed by 2 bases and the J gene end by 8 bases; junction bases not matched to a gene: 13. This CDR3 spans 18 amino acids. Authors' analysis steps: Cell counts per sample came from amplifying reference gene primers. TCRdb's table, derived via immunoSEQ multiplex PCR, lists solely in-frame clones and lacks some. V and J calls and clone size are copied from that table; D and trimming were computed from the DNA. Of roughly 280,000 clones in the sample, 89% were seen once. The receptor's source is a man between 45 and 60 years old with acute or convalescent COVID-19. The V call is TRBV10-1, the J call TRBJ2-1, with 12 bases identical to TRBD1. The sequencing sample was made of peripheral blood. CDR3 DNA: TGCGCCAGCAGTGAGGCCCCTTTGTTGGGACAGGGGGCCTATGAGCAGTTCTTC. This encodes CASSEAPLLGQGAYEQFF.